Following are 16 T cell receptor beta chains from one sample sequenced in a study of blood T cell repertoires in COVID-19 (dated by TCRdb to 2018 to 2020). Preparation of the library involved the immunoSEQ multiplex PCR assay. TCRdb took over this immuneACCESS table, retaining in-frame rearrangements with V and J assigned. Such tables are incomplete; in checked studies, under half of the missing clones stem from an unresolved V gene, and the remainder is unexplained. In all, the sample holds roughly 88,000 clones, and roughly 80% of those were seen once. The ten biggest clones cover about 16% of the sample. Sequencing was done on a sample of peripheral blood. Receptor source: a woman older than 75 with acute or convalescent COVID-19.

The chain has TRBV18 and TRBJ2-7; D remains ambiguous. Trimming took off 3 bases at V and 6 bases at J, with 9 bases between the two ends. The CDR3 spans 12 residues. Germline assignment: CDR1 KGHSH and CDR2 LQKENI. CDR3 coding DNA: TGTGCCAGCTCACCCAGCCAGGTCGAGCAGTACTTC. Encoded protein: CASSPSQVEQYF.

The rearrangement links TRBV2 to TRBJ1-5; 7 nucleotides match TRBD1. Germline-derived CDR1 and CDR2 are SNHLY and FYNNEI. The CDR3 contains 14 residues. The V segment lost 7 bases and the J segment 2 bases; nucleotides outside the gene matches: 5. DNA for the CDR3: TGTGCCAGCACATGGGACAGACGCAATCAGCCCCAGCATTTT. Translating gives CASTWDRRNQPQHF.

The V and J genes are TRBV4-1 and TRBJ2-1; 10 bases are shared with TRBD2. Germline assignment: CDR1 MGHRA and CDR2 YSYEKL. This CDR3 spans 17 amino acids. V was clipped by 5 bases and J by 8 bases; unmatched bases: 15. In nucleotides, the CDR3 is TGCGCCAGCAGCGCACCCTTAGGAGCGGGGGGGGCGGATGAGCAGTTCTTC. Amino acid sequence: CASSAPLGAGGADEQFF.

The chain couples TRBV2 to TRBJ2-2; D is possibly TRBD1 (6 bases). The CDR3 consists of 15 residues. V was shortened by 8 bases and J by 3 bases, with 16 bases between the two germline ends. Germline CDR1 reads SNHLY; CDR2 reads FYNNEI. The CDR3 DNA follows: TGTGCCAGCCAAGCCCGGGACATAGACACCGGGGAGCTGTTTTTT. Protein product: CASQARDIDTGELFF. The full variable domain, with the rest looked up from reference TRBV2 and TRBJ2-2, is EPEVTQTPSHQVTQMGQEVILRCVPISNHLYFYWYRQILGQKVEFLVSFYNNEISEKSEIFDDQFSVERPDGSNFTLKIRSTKLEDSAMYFCASQARDIDTGELFFGEGSRLTVL.

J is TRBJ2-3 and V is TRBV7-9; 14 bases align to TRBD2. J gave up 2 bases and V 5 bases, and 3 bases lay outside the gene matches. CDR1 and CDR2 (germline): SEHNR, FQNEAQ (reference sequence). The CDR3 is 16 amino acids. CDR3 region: CASSPGLAGVTDTQYF. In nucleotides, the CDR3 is TGTGCCAGCAGCCCGGGACTAGCGGGGGTCACAGATACGCAGTATTTT. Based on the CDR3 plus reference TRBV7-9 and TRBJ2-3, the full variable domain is DTGVSQNPRHKITKRGQNVTFRCDPISEHNRLYWYRQTLGQGPEFLTYFQNEAQLEKSRLLSDRFSAERPKGSFSTLEIQRTEQGDSAMYLCASSPGLAGVTDTQYFGPGTRLTVL.

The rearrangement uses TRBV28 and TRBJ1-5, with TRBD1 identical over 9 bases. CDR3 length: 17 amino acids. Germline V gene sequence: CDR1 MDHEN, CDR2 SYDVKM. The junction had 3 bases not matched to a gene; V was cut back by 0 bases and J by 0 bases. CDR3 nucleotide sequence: TGTGCCAGCAGTTTATGGGGACAGGGATTTAGCAATCAGCCCCAGCATTTT. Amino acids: CASSLWGQGFSNQPQHF.

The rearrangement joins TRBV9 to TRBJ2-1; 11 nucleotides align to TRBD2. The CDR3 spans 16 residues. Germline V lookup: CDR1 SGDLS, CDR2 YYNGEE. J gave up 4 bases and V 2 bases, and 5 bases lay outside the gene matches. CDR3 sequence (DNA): TGTGCCAGCAGCGTGTTCATAGCGGGGGGGTACAATGAGCAGTTCTTC. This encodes CASSVFIAGGYNEQFF.

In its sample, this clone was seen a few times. CDR3 protein: CSASPQGASSPLHF. The CDR3 coding sequence is TGCAGTGCTAGTCCCCAGGGGGCGAGTTCACCCCTCCACTTT. This chain connects TRBV20-1 to TRBJ1-6, with 8 bases lining up with TRBD1. V shed 3 bases, J shed 9 bases, and the junction held 7 bases outside the gene matches. The CDR3 contains 14 residues. Germline V gene sequence: CDR1 DFQATT, CDR2 SNEGSKA (reference sequence).

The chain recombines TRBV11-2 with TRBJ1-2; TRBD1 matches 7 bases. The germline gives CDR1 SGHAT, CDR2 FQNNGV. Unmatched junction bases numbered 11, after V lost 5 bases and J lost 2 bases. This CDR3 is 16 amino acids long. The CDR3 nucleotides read TGTGCCAGCAGCCTCCTATCCGGGACAGCCAACTATGGCTACACCTTC. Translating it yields CASSLLSGTANYGYTF.

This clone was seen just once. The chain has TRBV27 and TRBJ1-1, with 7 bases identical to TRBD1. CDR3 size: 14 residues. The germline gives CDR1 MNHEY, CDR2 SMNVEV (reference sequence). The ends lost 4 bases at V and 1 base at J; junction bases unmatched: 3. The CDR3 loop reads CASSSDRENTEAFF. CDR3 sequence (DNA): TGTGCCAGCAGTTCCGACAGGGAGAACACTGAAGCTTTCTTT.

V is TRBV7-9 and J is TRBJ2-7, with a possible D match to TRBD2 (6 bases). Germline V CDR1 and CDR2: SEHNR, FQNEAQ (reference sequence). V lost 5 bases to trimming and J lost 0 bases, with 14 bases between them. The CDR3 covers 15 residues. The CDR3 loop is CASSPRDWLSYEQYF. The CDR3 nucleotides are TGTGCCAGCAGCCCCCGGGACTGGCTCTCCTACGAGCAGTACTTC.

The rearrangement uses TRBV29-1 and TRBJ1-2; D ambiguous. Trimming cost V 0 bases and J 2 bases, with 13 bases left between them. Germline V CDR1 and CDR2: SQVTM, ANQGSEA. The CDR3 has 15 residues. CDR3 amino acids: CSVEDRGAVNYGYTF. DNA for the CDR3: TGCAGCGTTGAAGACCGGGGTGCGGTAAACTATGGCTACACCTTC.

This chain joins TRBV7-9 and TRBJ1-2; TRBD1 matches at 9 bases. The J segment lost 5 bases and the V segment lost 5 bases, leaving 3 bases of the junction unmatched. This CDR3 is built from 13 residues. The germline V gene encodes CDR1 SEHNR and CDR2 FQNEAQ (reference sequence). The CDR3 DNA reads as TGTGCCAGCAGCCCACAGGGGGCGTATGGCTACACCTTC. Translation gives CASSPQGAYGYTF.

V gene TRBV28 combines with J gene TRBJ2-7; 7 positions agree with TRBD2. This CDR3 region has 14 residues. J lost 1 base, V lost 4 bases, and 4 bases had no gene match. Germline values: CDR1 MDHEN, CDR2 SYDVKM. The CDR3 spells CASSSLGGSYEQYF. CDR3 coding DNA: TGTGCCAGCAGTTCTCTCGGGGGGTCCTACGAGCAGTACTTC.

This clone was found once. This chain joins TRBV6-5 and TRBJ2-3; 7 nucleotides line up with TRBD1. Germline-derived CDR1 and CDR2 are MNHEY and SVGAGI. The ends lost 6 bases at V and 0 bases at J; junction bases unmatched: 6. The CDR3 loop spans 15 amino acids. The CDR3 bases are TGTGCCAGCAGCACCTGGGACAGAAGCACAGATACGCAGTATTTT. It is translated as CASSTWDRSTDTQYF.

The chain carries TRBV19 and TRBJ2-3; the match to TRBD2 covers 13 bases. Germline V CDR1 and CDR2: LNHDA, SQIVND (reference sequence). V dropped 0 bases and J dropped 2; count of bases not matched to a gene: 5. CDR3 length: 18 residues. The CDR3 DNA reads TGTGCCAGTAGTATAGAAGGGACTAGCGGGGCCTTCACAGATACGCAGTATTTT. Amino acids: CASSIEGTSGAFTDTQYF. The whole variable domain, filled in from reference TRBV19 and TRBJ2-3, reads DGGITQSPKYLFRKEGQNVTLSCEQNLNHDAMYWYRQDPGQGLRLIYYSQIVNDFQKGDIAEGYSVSREKKESFPLTVTSAQKNPTAFYLCASSIEGTSGAFTDTQYFGPGTRLTVL.